The TCR beta chain described here comes from a study of blood T cell repertoires in COVID-19. About the research overall: From the United States, Italy and Spain came samples of acute and convalescent COVID-19.

Participant-reported clinical history was the basis for cohort assignment. Source study methods: Estimated nucleated cell counts came from reference gene primer amplification. Libraries were prepared by immunoSEQ multiplex PCR; TCRdb keeps only in-frame clonotypes and omits some of them. V, J and clone size are those of that table, while D and trimming were read from the DNA. The sample consists of fewer than 250,000 clones, over 70% of them appearing once. The CDR3 contains 14 residues. The germline V gene has CDR1 MDHEN and CDR2 SYDVKM. V lost 6 bases to trimming and J lost 5 bases; unmatched junction nucleotides: 5.

The sample taken for sequencing was PBMCs or T cells enriched from blood (not recorded which). The chain combines TRBV28 with TRBJ2-4, with 9 bases matching TRBD1. The sequence derives from a woman in her twenties or thirties who had been exposed to COVID-19. DNA for the CDR3: TGTGCCAGCAGCCTTACAGGGGGCGAAAACATTCAGTACTTC. This encodes CASSLTGGENIQYF.